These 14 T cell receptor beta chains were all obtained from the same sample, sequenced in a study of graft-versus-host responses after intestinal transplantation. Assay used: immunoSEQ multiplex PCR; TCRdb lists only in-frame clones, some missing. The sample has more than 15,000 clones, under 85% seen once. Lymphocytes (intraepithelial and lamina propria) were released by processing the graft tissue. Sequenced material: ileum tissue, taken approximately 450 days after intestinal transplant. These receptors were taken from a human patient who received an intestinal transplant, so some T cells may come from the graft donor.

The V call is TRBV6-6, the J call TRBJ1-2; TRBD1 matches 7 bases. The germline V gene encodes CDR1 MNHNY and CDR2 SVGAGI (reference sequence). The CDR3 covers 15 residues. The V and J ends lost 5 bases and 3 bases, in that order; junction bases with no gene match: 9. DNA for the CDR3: TGTGCCAGCAGTGACCCGACAGGGCTGGACTATGGCTACACCTTC. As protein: CASSDPTGLDYGYTF.

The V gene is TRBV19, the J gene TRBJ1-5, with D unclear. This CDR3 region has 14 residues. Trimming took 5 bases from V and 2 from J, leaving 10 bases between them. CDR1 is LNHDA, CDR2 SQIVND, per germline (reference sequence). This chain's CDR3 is CASSLQAGNQPQHF. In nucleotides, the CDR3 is TGTGCCAGTAGTTTGCAAGCCGGCAATCAGCCCCAGCATTTT.

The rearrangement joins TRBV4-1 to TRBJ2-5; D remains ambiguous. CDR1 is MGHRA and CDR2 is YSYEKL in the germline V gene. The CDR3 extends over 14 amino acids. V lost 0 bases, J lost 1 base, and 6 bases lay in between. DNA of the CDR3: TGCGCCAGCAGCCAAGAACAGTCCCAAGAGACCCAGTACTTC. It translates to CASSQEQSQETQYF.

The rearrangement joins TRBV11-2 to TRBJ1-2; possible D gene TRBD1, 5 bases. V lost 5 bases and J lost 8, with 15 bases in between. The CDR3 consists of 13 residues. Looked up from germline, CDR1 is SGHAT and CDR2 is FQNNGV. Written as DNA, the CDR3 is TGTGCCAGCAGCCCCGCCGGGACGGTAGGCTACACCTTC. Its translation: CASSPAGTVGYTF.

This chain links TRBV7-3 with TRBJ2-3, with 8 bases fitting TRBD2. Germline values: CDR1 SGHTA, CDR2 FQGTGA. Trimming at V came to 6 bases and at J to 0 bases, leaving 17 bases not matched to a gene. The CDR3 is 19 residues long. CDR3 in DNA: TGTGCCAGCAGTCCCGGGCCCAGCGGGAGTTATCCTAGCACAGATACGCAGTATTTT. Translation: CASSPGPSGSYPSTDTQYF.

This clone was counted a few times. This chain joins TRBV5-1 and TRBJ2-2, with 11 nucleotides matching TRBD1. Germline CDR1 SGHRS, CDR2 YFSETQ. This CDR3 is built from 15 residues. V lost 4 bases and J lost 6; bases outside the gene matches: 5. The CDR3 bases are TGCGCCAGCAGCCGCGGACAGGGGGCCTCCGGGGAGCTGTTTTTT. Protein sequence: CASSRGQGASGELFF. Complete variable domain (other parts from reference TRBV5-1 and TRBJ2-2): KAGVTQTPRYLIKTRGQQVTLSCSPISGHRSVSWYQQTPGQGLQFLFEYFSETQRNKGNFPGRFSGRQFSNSRSEMNVSTLELGDSALYLCASSRGQGASGELFFGEGSRLTVL.

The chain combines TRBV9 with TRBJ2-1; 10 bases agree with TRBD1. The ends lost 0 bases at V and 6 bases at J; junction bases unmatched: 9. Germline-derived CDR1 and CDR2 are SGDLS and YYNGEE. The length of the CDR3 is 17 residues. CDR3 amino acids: CASSVGSGGQGFNEQFF. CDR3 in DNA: TGTGCCAGCAGCGTAGGCTCGGGGGGACAGGGGTTCAATGAGCAGTTCTTC. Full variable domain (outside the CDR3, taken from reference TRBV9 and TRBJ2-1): DSGVTQTPKHLITATGQRVTLRCSPRSGDLSVYWYQQSLDQGLQFLIQYYNGEERAKGNILERFSAQQFPDLHSELNLSSLELGDSALYFCASSVGSGGQGFNEQFFGPGTRLTVL.

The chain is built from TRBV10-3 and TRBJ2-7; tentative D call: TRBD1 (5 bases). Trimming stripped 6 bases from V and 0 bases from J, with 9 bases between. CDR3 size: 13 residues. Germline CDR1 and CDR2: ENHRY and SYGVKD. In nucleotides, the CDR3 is TGTGCCATCAGGGACACCTTCTCCTACGAGCAGTACTTC. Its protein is CAIRDTFSYEQYF.

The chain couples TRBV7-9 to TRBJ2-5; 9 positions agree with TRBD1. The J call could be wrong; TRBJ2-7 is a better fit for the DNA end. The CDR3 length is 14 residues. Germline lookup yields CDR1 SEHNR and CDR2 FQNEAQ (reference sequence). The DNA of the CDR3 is TGTGCCAGCAGCCGACAGGGGGGATCCAGCGAGCAGTACTTC. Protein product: CASSRQGGSSEQYF.

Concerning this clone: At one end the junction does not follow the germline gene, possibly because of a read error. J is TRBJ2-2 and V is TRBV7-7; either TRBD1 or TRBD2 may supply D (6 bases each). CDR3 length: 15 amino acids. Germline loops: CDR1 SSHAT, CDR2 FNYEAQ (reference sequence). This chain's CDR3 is CASSSSGGLGGELFF. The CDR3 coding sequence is TGTGCTAGCAGCTCATCTGGGGGGCTAGGCGGGGAGCTGTTTTTT.

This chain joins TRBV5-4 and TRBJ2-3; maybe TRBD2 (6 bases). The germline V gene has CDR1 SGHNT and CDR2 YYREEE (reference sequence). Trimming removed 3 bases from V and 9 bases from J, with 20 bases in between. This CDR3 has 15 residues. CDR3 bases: TGTGCCAGCAGCTCCGAAAAGGCGATTGGGGGGACGCAGTATTTT. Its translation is CASSSEKAIGGTQYF.

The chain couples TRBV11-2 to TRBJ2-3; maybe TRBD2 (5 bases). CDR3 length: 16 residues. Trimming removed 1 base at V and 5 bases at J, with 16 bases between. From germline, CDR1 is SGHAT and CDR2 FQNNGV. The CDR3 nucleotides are TGTGCCAGCAGCTTAGGCCTCTCCGGACGGGGAGATACGCAGTATTTT. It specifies CASSLGLSGRGDTQYF.

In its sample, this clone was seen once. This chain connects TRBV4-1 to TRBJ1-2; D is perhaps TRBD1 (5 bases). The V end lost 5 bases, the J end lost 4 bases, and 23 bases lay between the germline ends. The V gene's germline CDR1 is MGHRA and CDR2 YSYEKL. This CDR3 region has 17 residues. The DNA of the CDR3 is TGCGCCAGCAGCATGGGACGCCAGAACCGAAAGACCTATGGCTACACCTTC. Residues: CASSMGRQNRKTYGYTF.

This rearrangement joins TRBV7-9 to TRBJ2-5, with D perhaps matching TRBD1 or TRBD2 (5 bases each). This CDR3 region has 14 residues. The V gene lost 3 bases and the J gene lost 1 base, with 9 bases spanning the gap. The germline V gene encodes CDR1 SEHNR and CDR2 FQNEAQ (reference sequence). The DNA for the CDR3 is TGTGCCAGCAGCTTTGGGGGTGGCCAAGAGACCCAGTACTTC. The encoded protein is CASSFGGGQETQYF. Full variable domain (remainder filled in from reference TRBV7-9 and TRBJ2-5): DTGVSQNPRHKITKRGQNVTFRCDPISEHNRLYWYRQTLGQGPEFLTYFQNEAQLEKSRLLSDRFSAERPKGSFSTLEIQRTEQGDSAMYLCASSFGGGQETQYFGPGTRLLVL.